Listed below are T cell receptor beta chains from one sample, sequenced in a study of blood T cell repertoires in COVID-19. The data were produced by immunoSEQ multiplex PCR, yet TCRdb's version contains in-frame clones alone and is incomplete. The sample includes about 200,000 clones, about four fifths of them seen just once. The sample taken for sequencing was PBMCs or T cells enriched from blood (not recorded which). The source is a woman aged 45-59 years who had been exposed to COVID-19. Both conserved end residues are part of each CDR3. Each record gives: J gene, D gene, clone size, V gene, CDR3 protein, CDR3 DNA. D genes are given only for firm matches. Part of the rows lack a size; the others show once, few, many or a class for expanded clones.

TRBJ1-6 | TRBD1 | . | TRBV5-8 | CASSLRTGGSPLHF | TGTGCCAGCAGCTTAAGGACAGGGGGTTCACCCCTCCACTTT
TRBJ2-7 | TRBD1 | . | TRBV5-6 | CASSLGGTGTYEQYF | TGTGCCAGCAGCTTGGGGGGGACAGGAACTTACGAGCAGTACTTC
TRBJ1-2 | . | once | TRBV12-3/TRBV12-4 | CASSFGARQGNTF | TGTGCCAGCAGTTTTGGGGCCCGGCAGGGCAACACCTTC
TRBJ2-3 | . | few | TRBV6-4 | CASSRGTTSTDTQYF | TGTGCCAGCAGTCGCGGAACCACTAGCACAGATACGCAGTATTTT
TRBJ2-7 | TRBD1 | . | TRBV6-5 | CASSPGTGVGEQYF | TGTGCCAGCAGTCCCGGGACAGGGGTCGGGGAGCAGTACTTC
TRBJ2-3 | . | . | TRBV5-1 | CASSSTGNTDTQYF | TGCGCCAGCAGCTCTACAGGGAACACAGATACGCAGTATTTT
TRBJ2-3 | . | . | TRBV1 | CTSSRDGLAGGPCTDTQYF | TGCACCAGCAGCCGGGACGGACTAGCGGGGGGGCCCTGCACAGATACGCAGTATTTT
TRBJ1-3 | TRBD1 | . | TRBV2 | CASMGDRANTIYF | TGTGCCAGCATGGGGGACAGGGCGAACACCATATATTTT
TRBJ2-3 | . | . | TRBV7-2 | CASSLVAGSGDTQYF | TGTGCCAGCAGCTTAGTTGCGGGGTCTGGGGATACGCAGTATTTT
TRBJ1-6 | . | . | TRBV4-1 | CASSQVTGNSPLHF | TGCGCCAGCAGCCAAGTAACGGGTAATTCACCCCTCCACTTT
TRBJ1-2 | . | . | TRBV19 | CATRTADGYTF | TGTGCCACCCGGACTGCTGATGGCTACACCTTC
TRBJ2-3 | . | once | TRBV5-1 | CASSLQGGRTDTQYF | TGCGCCAGCAGCTTGCAGGGTGGGCGCACAGATACGCAGTATTTT
TRBJ1-1 | . | . | TRBV9 | CASSVHGGMNTEAFF | TGTGCCAGCAGCGTACACGGGGGGATGAACACTGAAGCTTTCTTT
TRBJ2-7 | . | . | TRBV7-2 | CASSLAGGENYEQYF | TGTGCCAGCAGCTTAGCGGGCGGGGAGAACTACGAGCAGTACTTC
TRBJ1-2 | . | . | TRBV5-1 | CASSFTGSVSPAYGYTF | TGCGCCAGCAGCTTTACAGGGTCCGTTAGTCCAGCATATGGCTACACCTTC
TRBJ2-7 | . | . | TRBV10-3 | CAISEETPYEQYF | TGTGCCATCAGTGAGGAGACACCCTACGAGCAGTACTTC
TRBJ2-1 | . | . | TRBV9 | CASSAPLVGEQFF | TGTGCCAGCAGCGCTCCCCTAGTGGGTGAGCAGTTCTTC
TRBJ2-2 | . | . | TRBV19 | CASSAGWGTGELFF | TGTGCCAGTAGTGCGGGATGGGGCACCGGGGAGCTGTTTTTT
TRBJ2-2 | . | . | TRBV15 | CAIQGRSSTGELFF | TGTGCCATTCAGGGCAGGTCGAGCACCGGGGAGCTGTTTTTT
TRBJ1-2 | . | . | TRBV6-6 | CASSYSGAGYTF | TGTGCCAGCAGTTACTCAGGAGCCGGCTACACCTTC
TRBJ2-2 | . | . | TRBV5-1 | CASSLGGEPGELFF | TGCGCCAGCAGCTTAGGAGGGGAACCCGGGGAGCTGTTTTTT